In its sample, the clone carrying this TCR beta chain was seen once. Antigen specificity is unknown. The assay was immunoSEQ multiplex PCR, and TCRdb's table has in-frame clones only and misses some. This sample has about 58,000 clones; 60% to 85% occur once, and the top ten carry approximately 3%. This entry is derived from a study of vaccination effects on CD4 cells after COVID-19. Points from the study as a whole: Late in the post-vaccination period, infection-induced and vaccine-induced clones underwent marked clonal contraction.

Between days 9 and 11 of culture, CD4+ T cells were separated out. After removal of 6 bases from V and 4 bases from J, the junction contained 15 bases not matched to a gene. Germline CDR1 is MNHEY and CDR2 is SMNVEV (reference sequence). The CDR3 is 18 amino acids. The chain is built from TRBV27 and TRBJ2-3; TRBD2 agrees at 11 bases. The origin of this receptor is a human donor who received a COVID-19 vaccine. This specimen consisted of CD4+ T cells from PBMCs cultured without peptide, obtained before COVID-19 vaccination. The CDR3 sequence is CASSPLGELAGGSDTQYF. CDR3 nucleotide sequence: TGTGCCAGCAGCCCCCTGGGGGAGCTAGCGGGGGGTTCAGATACGCAGTATTTT.